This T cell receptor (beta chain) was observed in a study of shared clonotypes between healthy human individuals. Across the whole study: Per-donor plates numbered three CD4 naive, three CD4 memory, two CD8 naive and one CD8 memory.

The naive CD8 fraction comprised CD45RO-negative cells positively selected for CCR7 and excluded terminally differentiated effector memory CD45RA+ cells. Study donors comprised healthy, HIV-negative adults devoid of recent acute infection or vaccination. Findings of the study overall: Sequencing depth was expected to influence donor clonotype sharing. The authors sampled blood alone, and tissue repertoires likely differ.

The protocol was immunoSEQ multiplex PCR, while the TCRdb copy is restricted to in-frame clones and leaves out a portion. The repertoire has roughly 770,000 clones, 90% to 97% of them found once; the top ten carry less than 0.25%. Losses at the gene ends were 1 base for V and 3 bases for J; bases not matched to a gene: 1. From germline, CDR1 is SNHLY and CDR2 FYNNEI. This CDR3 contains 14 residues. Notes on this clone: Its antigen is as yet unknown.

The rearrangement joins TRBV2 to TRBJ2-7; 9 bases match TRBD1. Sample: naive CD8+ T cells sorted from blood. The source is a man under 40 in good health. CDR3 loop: CASSEGTGDYEQYF. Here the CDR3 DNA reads TGTGCCAGCAGTGAAGGGACAGGGGACTACGAGCAGTACTTC.